This is a list of T cell receptor beta chains from one sample in a study of T cells after yellow fever vaccination. TCRdb reprocessed the 5' RACE reads with MiXCR, giving one entry per CDR3 protein. The sample yields approximately 120,000 distinct CDR3 sequences, roughly 8.2% seen once. The sample consisted of CD8+ T cells sorted from PBMCs, taken on the day of the yellow fever booster vaccination. The source is a man between 18 and 35 years old who received the YFV17D yellow fever vaccine. Each CDR3 is given with its conserved first and last residue. D genes are given only for firm matches. Clone size is shown for a subset of rows, as once, few, many or a class of expanded clone.

J	V	size	D	CDR3	DNA
TRBJ2-1	TRBV7-6	.	TRBD2	CASSLAGGGPTDEQFF	TGTGCCAGCAGCTTAGCTGGGGGGGGACCTACGGATGAGCAGTTCTTC
TRBJ2-7	TRBV10-3	many	TRBD1	CAISESGQGFYEQYF	TGTGCCATCAGTGAGTCAGGACAGGGATTCTACGAGCAGTACTTC
TRBJ2-3	TRBV4-1	few	.	CASSQASDTQYF	TGCGCCAGCAGCCAGGCCAGCGATACGCAGTATTTT
TRBJ2-3	TRBV9	few	TRBD2	CASSVDGGGATDTQYF	TGTGCCAGCAGCGTAGATGGCGGGGGGGCCACAGATACGCAGTATTTT
TRBJ2-1	TRBV6-2/TRBV6-3	many	.	CASSPSMSSYNEQFF	TGTGCCAGCAGTCCAAGTATGAGCTCCTACAATGAGCAGTTCTTC
TRBJ1-1	TRBV29-1	few	.	CSVHRMNTEAFF	TGCAGCGTTCACAGGATGAACACTGAAGCTTTCTTT
TRBJ1-2	TRBV20-1	once	.	CSARDSGNYGYTF	TGCAGTGCTAGAGATTCGGGAAACTATGGCTACACCTTC
TRBJ1-2	TRBV12-3/TRBV12-4	few	TRBD1	CASSSTGVSYGYTF	TGTGCCAGCAGTTCGACAGGGGTCTCCTATGGCTACACCTTC
TRBJ1-3	TRBV7-9	.	TRBD1	CASSASDRAAGNTIYF	TGTGCCAGCAGCGCCTCTGACAGGGCCGCTGGAAACACCATATATTTT
TRBJ2-5	TRBV25-1	.	TRBD1	CASSGQGPQETQYF	TGTGCCAGCAGCGGACAGGGGCCCCAAGAGACCCAGTACTTC
TRBJ2-1	TRBV7-2	many	TRBD1	CASSFWTGGTYNEQFF	TGTGCCAGCAGCTTCTGGACAGGGGGGACCTACAATGAGCAGTTCTTC
TRBJ1-5	TRBV6-2/TRBV6-3	few	TRBD1	CASRRWDRREPQHF	TGTGCCAGCAGGAGGTGGGACAGAAGAGAGCCCCAGCATTTT
TRBJ2-3	TRBV10-3	.	TRBD1	CAINNGQGLSDTQYF	TGTGCCATCAACAACGGACAGGGCCTTTCAGATACGCAGTATTTT
TRBJ1-1	TRBV19	.	.	CASSGTGLGTEAFF	TGTGCCAGTAGTGGCACAGGGTTAGGCACTGAAGCTTTCTTT
TRBJ2-5	TRBV6-2/TRBV6-3	few	TRBD2	CASTLTSEGETQYF	TGTGCCAGCACTCTTACTAGCGAAGGAGAGACCCAGTACTTC
TRBJ2-7	TRBV29-1	few	.	CSAGRPNLYEQYF	TGCAGCGCCGGCAGGCCTAATCTTTACGAGCAGTACTTC